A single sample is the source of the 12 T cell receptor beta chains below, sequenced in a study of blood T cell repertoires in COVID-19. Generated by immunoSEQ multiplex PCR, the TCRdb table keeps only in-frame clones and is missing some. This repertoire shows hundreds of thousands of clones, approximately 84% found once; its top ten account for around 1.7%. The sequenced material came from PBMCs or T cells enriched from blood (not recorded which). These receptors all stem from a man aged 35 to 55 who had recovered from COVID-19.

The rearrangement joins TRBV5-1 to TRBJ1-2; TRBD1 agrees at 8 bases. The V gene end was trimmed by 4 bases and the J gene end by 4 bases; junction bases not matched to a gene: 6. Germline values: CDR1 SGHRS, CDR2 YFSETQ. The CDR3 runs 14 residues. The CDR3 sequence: CASSTGQGAYGYTF. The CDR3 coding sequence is TGCGCCAGCAGCACCGGACAGGGTGCCTATGGCTACACCTTC.

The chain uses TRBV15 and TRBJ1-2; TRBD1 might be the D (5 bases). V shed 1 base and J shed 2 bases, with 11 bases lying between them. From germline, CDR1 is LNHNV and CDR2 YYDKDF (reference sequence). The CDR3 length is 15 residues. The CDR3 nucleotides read TGTGCCACCAGCAGAGGCCCCCCAGGGAACTATGGCTACACCTTC. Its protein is CATSRGPPGNYGYTF.

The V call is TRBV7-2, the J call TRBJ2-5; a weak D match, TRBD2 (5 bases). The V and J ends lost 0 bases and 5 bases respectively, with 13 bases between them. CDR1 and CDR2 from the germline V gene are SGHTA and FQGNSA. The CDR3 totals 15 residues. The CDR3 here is CASSLAFRGLETQYF. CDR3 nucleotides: TGTGCCAGCAGCTTAGCGTTTCGGGGTTTGGAGACCCAGTACTTC.

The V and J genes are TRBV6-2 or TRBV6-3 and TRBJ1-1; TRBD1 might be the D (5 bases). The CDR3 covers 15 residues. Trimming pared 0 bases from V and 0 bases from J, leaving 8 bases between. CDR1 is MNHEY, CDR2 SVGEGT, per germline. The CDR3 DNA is TGTGCCAGCAGTTACTCGGCAGGGATGAACACTGAAGCTTTCTTT. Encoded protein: CASSYSAGMNTEAFF.

The CDR3 DNA sequence: TGTGCCAGCAGTTTATTTTTTAGCTCCTACAATGAGCAGTTCTTC. It specifies CASSLFFSSYNEQFF. The chain combines TRBV27 with TRBJ2-1; D unresolved. Germline loops: CDR1 MNHEY, CDR2 SMNVEV (reference sequence). Between the trimmed V and J ends, which lost 1 base and 0 bases, there was a span of 7 bases. The CDR3 spans 15 residues.

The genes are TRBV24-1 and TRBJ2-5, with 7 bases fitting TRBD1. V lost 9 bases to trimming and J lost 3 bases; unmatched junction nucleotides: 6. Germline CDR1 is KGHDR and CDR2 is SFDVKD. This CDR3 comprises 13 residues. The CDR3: CATGTETKETQYF. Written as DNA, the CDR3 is TGTGCCACCGGGACAGAGACGAAAGAGACCCAGTACTTC.

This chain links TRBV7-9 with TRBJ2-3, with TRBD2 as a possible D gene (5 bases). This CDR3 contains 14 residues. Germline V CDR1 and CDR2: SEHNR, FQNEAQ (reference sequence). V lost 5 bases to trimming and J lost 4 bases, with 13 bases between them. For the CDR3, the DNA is TGTGCCAGCAGCATATCGGGCGGGCCAGATACGCAGTATTTT. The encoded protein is CASSISGGPDTQYF.

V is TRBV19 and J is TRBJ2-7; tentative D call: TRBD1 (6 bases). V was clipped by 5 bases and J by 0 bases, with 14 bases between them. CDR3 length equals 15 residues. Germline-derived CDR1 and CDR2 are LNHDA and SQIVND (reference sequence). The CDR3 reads CASSPDRSSSYEQYF. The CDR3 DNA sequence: TGTGCCAGTAGTCCAGACAGGAGTAGCTCCTACGAGCAGTACTTC. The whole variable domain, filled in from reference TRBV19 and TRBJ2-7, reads DGGITQSPKYLFRKEGQNVTLSCEQNLNHDAMYWYRQDPGQGLRLIYYSQIVNDFQKGDIAEGYSVSREKKESFPLTVTSAQKNPTAFYLCASSPDRSSSYEQYFGPGTRLTVT.

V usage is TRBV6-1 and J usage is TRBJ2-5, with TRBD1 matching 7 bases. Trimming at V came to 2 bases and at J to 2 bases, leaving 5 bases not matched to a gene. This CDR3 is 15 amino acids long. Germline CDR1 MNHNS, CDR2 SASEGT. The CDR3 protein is CASSESQGDQETQYF. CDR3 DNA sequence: TGTGCCAGCAGTGAATCCCAGGGGGATCAAGAGACCCAGTACTTC.

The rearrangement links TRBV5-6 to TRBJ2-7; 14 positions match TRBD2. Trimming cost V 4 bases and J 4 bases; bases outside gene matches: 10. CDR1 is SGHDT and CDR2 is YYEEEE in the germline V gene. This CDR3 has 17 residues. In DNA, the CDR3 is TGTGCCAGCAGCCCCGGGACTAGCGGGAGTGTGCTTTACGAGCAGTACTTC. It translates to CASSPGTSGSVLYEQYF. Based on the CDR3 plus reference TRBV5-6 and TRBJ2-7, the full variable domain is DAGVTQSPTHLIKTRGQQVTLRCSPKSGHDTVSWYQQALGQGPQFIFQYYEEEERQRGNFPDRFSGHQFPNYSSELNVNALLLGDSALYLCASSPGTSGSVLYEQYFGPGTRLTVT.

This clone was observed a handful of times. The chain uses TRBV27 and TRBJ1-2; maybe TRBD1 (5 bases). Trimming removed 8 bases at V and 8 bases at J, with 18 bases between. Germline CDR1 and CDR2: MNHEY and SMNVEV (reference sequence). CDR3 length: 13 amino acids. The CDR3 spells CASRSGVDWGYTF. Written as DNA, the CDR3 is TGTGCCAGCCGCTCGGGGGTAGATTGGGGCTACACCTTC.

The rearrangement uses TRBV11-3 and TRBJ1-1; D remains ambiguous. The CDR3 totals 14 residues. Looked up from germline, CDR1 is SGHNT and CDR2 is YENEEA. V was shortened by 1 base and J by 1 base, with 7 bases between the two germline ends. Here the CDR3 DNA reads TGTGCCAGCAGCTTAGCCGCGGGGAACACTGAAGCTTTCTTT. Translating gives CASSLAAGNTEAFF.